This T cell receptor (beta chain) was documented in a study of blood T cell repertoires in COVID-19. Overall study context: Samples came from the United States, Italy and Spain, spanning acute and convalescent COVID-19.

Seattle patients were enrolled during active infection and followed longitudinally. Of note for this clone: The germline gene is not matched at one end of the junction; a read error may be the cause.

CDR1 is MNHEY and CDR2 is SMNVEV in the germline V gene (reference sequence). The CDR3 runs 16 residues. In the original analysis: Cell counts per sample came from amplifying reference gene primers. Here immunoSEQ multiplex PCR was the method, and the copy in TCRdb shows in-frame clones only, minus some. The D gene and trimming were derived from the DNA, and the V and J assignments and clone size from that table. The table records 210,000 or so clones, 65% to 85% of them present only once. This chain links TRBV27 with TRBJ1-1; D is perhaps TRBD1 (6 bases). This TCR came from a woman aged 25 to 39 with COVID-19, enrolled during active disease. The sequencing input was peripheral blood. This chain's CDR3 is CASSWGRGRVKTEAFF. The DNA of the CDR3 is TGTGCCAGCAGTTGGGGCAGGGGTCGCGTGAAAACTGAAGCTTTCTTT.